Following are 30 T cell receptor beta chains from one sample sequenced in a study of post-analysis software for immune sequencing data. Unique molecular identifiers were built into the TCR beta cDNA libraries. TCRdb used MiXCR to reprocess the PCR reads, holding one entry per CDR3 protein. Of roughly 410,000 distinct CDR3 sequences in the sample, less than 35% were seen once. For these receptors, no antigen is known. Study outcomes and limitations: With TRBV5-6, TRBV5-1 and TRBV20-1 included, about five TRBV segments were more frequent in patients than in controls.

The sequencing sample was made of blood. These receptors were collected from a girl between 10 and 17 years old with multiple sclerosis.

The chain has TRBV12-3 or TRBV12-4 and TRBJ1-1, with D unclear. The CDR3 runs to 13 residues. V was trimmed by 7 bases and J by 3 bases, leaving 12 bases between them. The CDR3, as DNA: TGTGCCAGCACTTTGTGGGCGGACACTGAAGCTTTCTTT. Its protein product is CASTLWADTEAFF.

The V gene is TRBV12-3 or TRBV12-4, the J gene TRBJ2-7; D is perhaps TRBD2 (6 bases). The CDR3 runs to 14 residues. The V gene lost 3 bases and the J gene lost 5 bases, with 14 bases spanning the gap. The CDR3: CASSFNRGKDEQYF. The CDR3 DNA sequence: TGTGCCAGCAGTTTTAACCGGGGGAAGGACGAGCAGTACTTC.

V is TRBV4-1 and J is TRBJ1-2; D perhaps matches TRBD1 (6 bases). Germline CDR1 reads MGHRA; CDR2 reads YSYEKL. Trimming removed 3 bases at V and 4 bases at J, with 21 bases between. The CDR3 is 17 residues long. The CDR3 DNA follows: TGCGCCAGCAGCCAGCAAATGTTCGGGGGCAGTCGCTATGGCTACACCTTC. Its translation is CASSQQMFGGSRYGYTF.

The chain carries TRBV5-6 and TRBJ1-1; a weak D match, TRBD1 (5 bases). Germline-derived CDR1 and CDR2 are SGHDT and YYEEEE. The ends were cut back, 3 bases at V and 8 bases at J, with 11 bases in the middle. This CDR3 comprises 12 residues. The CDR3 DNA reads as TGTGCCAGCAGCTCCGAAGGGACCGAAGCTTTCTTT. Protein sequence: CASSSEGTEAFF.

This clonotype was detected only a few times. The chain is built from TRBV12-3 or TRBV12-4 and TRBJ2-1; 15 bases match TRBD2. The trim removed 5 bases at V and 6 bases at J, leaving 8 bases unmatched. The CDR3 totals 17 residues. The CDR3 nucleotides are TGTGCCAGCAGTCACACGGGACTAGCGGGGGGTATCAATGAGCAGTTCTTC. Its protein product is CASSHTGLAGGINEQFF.

In this sample, this clonotype turned up a few times. Germline and junction disagree at one end, which may indicate a read error. The chain links TRBV27 to TRBJ1-2; a weak D match, TRBD1 (5 bases). The CDR3 contains 13 residues. Germline assignment: CDR1 MNHEY and CDR2 SMNVEV (reference sequence). The CDR3 is CASSFTLTGGHTF. Here the CDR3 DNA reads TGTGCCAGCAGTTTCACACTAACAGGTGGCCACACCTTC.

In its sample, this clonotype was seen a few times. This chain uses TRBV10-3 with TRBJ2-1, with D possibly matching TRBD1 (5 bases). V dropped 3 bases and J dropped 5 bases, with 11 bases sitting between them. The CDR3 is 14 residues long. The germline V gene encodes CDR1 ENHRY and CDR2 SYGVKD. This CDR3 is CAISERGANNEQFF. The CDR3 DNA reads TGTGCCATCAGTGAAAGGGGCGCGAACAATGAGCAGTTCTTC.

This clonotype was seen many times. This rearrangement joins TRBV7-2 to TRBJ2-1; D is undetermined. This CDR3 is built from 15 residues. With 5 bases removed from V and 0 bases from J, the gap between germline ends came to 11 bases. Germline V CDR1 and CDR2: SGHTA, FQGNSA. The DNA for the CDR3 is TGTGCCAGCAGCCCATCGCCAGGCTCCTACAATGAGCAGTTCTTC. Protein product: CASSPSPGSYNEQFF.

This clonotype was counted ten times or more. The chain is built from TRBV7-2 and TRBJ2-6; D gene ambiguous. V gave up 5 bases and J gave up 0 bases, with 8 bases separating them. The CDR3 is made up of 15 amino acids. Germline V gene sequence: CDR1 SGHTA, CDR2 FQGNSA. In DNA form, the CDR3 reads TGTGCCAGCAGCCCACCCCGCTCTGGGGCCAACGTCCTGACTTTC. Translating it yields CASSPPRSGANVLTF. The full variable domain, in which reference TRBV7-2 and TRBJ2-6 provide the parts outside the CDR3, is GAGVSQSPSNKVTEKGKDVELRCDPISGHTALYWYRQSLGQGLEFLIYFQGNSAPDKSGLPSDRFSAERTGGSVSTLTIQRTQQEDSAVYLCASSPPRSGANVLTFGAGSRLTVL.

This clonotype has a handful of counts. This chain uses TRBV27 with TRBJ1-1; D possibly corresponds to TRBD1 (6 bases). V lost 3 bases, J lost 1 base, and 12 bases lay in between. From germline, CDR1 is MNHEY and CDR2 SMNVEV (reference sequence). The length of the CDR3 is 15 residues. As DNA, the CDR3 is TGTGCCAGCAGTTTTACACGACAGGCGAACACTGAAGCTTTCTTT. Its translation: CASSFTRQANTEAFF.

The rearrangement links TRBV7-9 to TRBJ1-1; D is undetermined. V lost 0 bases, J lost 11 bases, and 10 bases lay in between. CDR1 is SEHNR, CDR2 FQNEAQ, per germline (reference sequence). CDR3 length: 12 amino acids. The CDR3 sequence is CASSLAGYVAFF. The CDR3 bases are TGTGCCAGCAGCTTAGCAGGGTACGTGGCTTTCTTT.

This clonotype was counted between two and nine times. Written as DNA, the CDR3 is TGTGCCATCAGTGCCTTTGAGGGCTCTCTTAATGAGCAGTTCTTC. Its protein is CAISAFEGSLNEQFF. V usage is TRBV10-3 and J usage is TRBJ2-1; tentatively, D is TRBD2 (5 bases). The V and J ends lost 4 bases and 7 bases respectively, with 17 bases between them. The CDR3 is 15 residues long. The germline CDR1 and CDR2 sequences are ENHRY and SYGVKD.

The chain employs TRBV28 and TRBJ2-3, with 7 bases aligning to TRBD2. V lost 2 bases to trimming and J lost 2 bases; unmatched junction nucleotides: 4. Germline V CDR1 and CDR2: MDHEN, SYDVKM. The CDR3 sequence is 15 residues long. In DNA, the CDR3 is TGTGCCAGCAGTTTACTTACTAGCGACACAGATACGCAGTATTTT. Its protein product is CASSLLTSDTDTQYF.

This clonotype showed up just a few times. A junction end diverges from the germline sequence, so it may reflect a read error. The chain has TRBV7-9 and TRBJ1-2; D is unresolved. There are 14 residues in the CDR3. CDR1 is SEHNR, CDR2 FQNEAQ, per germline (reference sequence). CDR3 protein: CASSLAPAGYGYTF. In DNA, the CDR3 is TGTGCCAGTAGCTTAGCCCCGGCAGGCTATGGCTACACCTTC.

This clonotype was recorded many times. The chain uses TRBV20-1 and TRBJ2-5, with 7 bases that match TRBD2. Trimming cost V 2 bases and J 2 bases; bases outside gene matches: 2. Germline lookup yields CDR1 DFQATT and CDR2 SNEGSKA (reference sequence). This CDR3 is built from 13 residues. This CDR3 reads CSARSGGQETQYF. CDR3 DNA: TGCAGTGCTAGATCCGGGGGGCAAGAGACCCAGTACTTC.

This clonotype was counted at least ten times. The chain employs TRBV7-8 and TRBJ2-5; no clear D gene. Trimming took 2 bases from V and 4 from J, leaving 2 bases between them. The CDR3 runs to 11 residues. Per germline, CDR1 SGHVS and CDR2 FQNEAQ. CDR3 region: CASSLPETQYF. Written as DNA, the CDR3 is TGTGCCAGCAGCTTACCAGAGACCCAGTACTTC. Together with reference TRBV7-8 and TRBJ2-5, the CDR3 gives the full variable domain: GAGVSQSPRYKVAKRGQDVALRCDPISGHVSLFWYQQALGQGPEFLTYFQNEAQLDKSGLPSDRFFAERPEGSVSTLKIQRTQQEDSAVYLCASSLPETQYFGPGTRLLVL.

This chain joins TRBV28 and TRBJ2-7; D is possibly TRBD2 (5 bases). The CDR3 contains 15 residues. The germline V gene has CDR1 MDHEN and CDR2 SYDVKM. The V end lost 3 bases, the J end lost 0 bases, and 12 bases lay between the germline ends. As DNA, the CDR3 is TGTGCCAGCAGTTTCGAGGGTAGGAGCTCCTACGAGCAGTACTTC. Its translation is CASSFEGRSSYEQYF.

The chain combines TRBV7-2 with TRBJ2-7; D tentatively reads TRBD1 or TRBD2 (5 bases each). Deletions cut 1 base from V and 2 bases from J, with 15 bases between. CDR3 size: 16 residues. Germline CDR1 is SGHTA and CDR2 is FQGNSA. CDR3 nucleotides: TGTGCCAGCAGCTTAGGTGGACAAGGGGACCCCTACGAGCAGTACTTC. Amino acid sequence: CASSLGGQGDPYEQYF.

This clonotype has a count of ten or more. The chain employs TRBV4-1 and TRBJ2-7; 9 nucleotides match TRBD1. The germline gives CDR1 MGHRA, CDR2 YSYEKL. CDR3 length: 13 amino acids. With V trimmed by 5 bases and J by 3 bases, 2 bases remained unmatched. The CDR3 sequence is CASSAGQGYEQYF. CDR3 nucleotides: TGCGCCAGCAGCGCGGGACAGGGCTACGAGCAGTACTTC.

The chain combines TRBV29-1 with TRBJ1-1, with D possibly TRBD1 on 5 matching bases. V lost 2 bases to trimming and J lost 1 base, with 8 bases between them. This CDR3 comprises 13 residues. CDR1 and CDR2 (germline): SQVTM, ANQGSEA. As DNA, the CDR3 is TGCAGCGTTGAAAGGGGTGGGAACACTGAAGCTTTCTTT. This sequence encodes CSVERGGNTEAFF.

This chain connects TRBV29-1 to TRBJ2-7, with D perhaps TRBD2 (5 bases). This CDR3 has 13 residues. V lost 0 bases to trimming and J lost 3 bases, with 9 bases between them. Germline V gene lookup returns CDR1 SQVTM and CDR2 ANQGSEA. The CDR3 DNA sequence: TGCAGCGTTGAAGATACGGGGATCTACGAGCAGTACTTC. Translation: CSVEDTGIYEQYF.

There are many counts of this clonotype. Sequence at one end of the junction differs from germline and may be a read error. V is TRBV5-1 and J is TRBJ2-5; no firm D call. Per germline, CDR1 SGHRS and CDR2 YFSETQ. The CDR3 totals 12 residues. CDR3 region: CASSLTQETQYF. In DNA, the CDR3 is TGTGCCAGCAGCTTAACCCAAGAGACCCAGTACTTC.

In its sample, this clonotype was seen a few times. This chain connects TRBV6-2 or TRBV6-3 to TRBJ2-7; D is possibly TRBD1 (6 bases). V lost 6 bases, J lost 1 base, and 10 bases lay in between. This CDR3 is 13 amino acids long. Germline lookup yields CDR1 MNHEY and CDR2 SVGEGT. CDR3 sequence (DNA): TGTGCCAGCAGCCGGGACATGTCCTACGAGCAGTACTTC. Its protein product is CASSRDMSYEQYF.

This clonotype has only a few counts. The rearrangement joins TRBV3-1 to TRBJ2-5, with TRBD2 matching 8 bases. Germline assignment: CDR1 LGHDT and CDR2 YNNKEL (reference sequence). CDR3 length: 18 residues. J gave up 4 bases and V 4 bases, and 17 bases lay outside the gene matches. DNA for the CDR3: TGTGCCAGCAGCCCTCCCCTTCCATCCCCGGGGGGGAGAGAGACCCAGTACTTC. It is translated as CASSPPLPSPGGRETQYF.

The chain couples TRBV6-2 or TRBV6-3 to TRBJ1-5; possibly TRBD1 for D (6 bases). V was shortened by 2 bases and J by 5 bases, with 13 bases between the two germline ends. Germline CDR1 reads MNHEY; CDR2 reads SVGEGT. The CDR3 extends over 15 amino acids. The CDR3 DNA sequence: TGTGCCAGCAGTTACCCGATGACAGGCTATCAGCCCCAGCATTTT. This translates into CASSYPMTGYQPQHF.

The chain is built from TRBV3-1 and TRBJ2-7, with D perhaps TRBD1 (6 bases). Germline lookup yields CDR1 LGHDT and CDR2 YNNKEL (reference sequence). This CDR3 is 14 amino acids long. Trimming took 0 bases from V and 2 from J, leaving 8 bases between them. CDR3 sequence: CASSQEGATYEQYF. The CDR3 coding sequence is TGTGCCAGCAGCCAAGAGGGGGCGACCTACGAGCAGTACTTC.

This clonotype was seen more than once but under ten times. The chain has TRBV7-2 and TRBJ1-5; a weak D match, TRBD1 (6 bases). Germline values: CDR1 SGHTA, CDR2 FQGNSA. The V end was cut by 5 bases, the J end by 0 bases, with 17 bases between. The CDR3 extends over 17 amino acids. This CDR3 is CASSPWAGDYSNQPQHF. CDR3 DNA sequence: TGTGCCAGCAGCCCCTGGGCAGGGGATTATAGCAATCAGCCCCAGCATTTT.

This clonotype came up a few times. The rearrangement links TRBV2 to TRBJ1-5; D ambiguous. CDR1 SNHLY and CDR2 FYNNEI come from the germline V gene. V lost 10 bases, J lost 0 bases, and 10 bases lay in between. The CDR3 runs to 13 residues. This chain's CDR3 is CATHTDSNQPQHF. The CDR3 DNA sequence: TGTGCCACCCATACAGATAGCAATCAGCCCCAGCATTTT.

This chain joins TRBV24-1 and TRBJ2-1; the D is unclear. The CDR3 covers 15 residues. CDR1 is KGHDR, CDR2 SFDVKD, per germline. The V and J ends lost 5 bases and 3 bases respectively, with 13 bases between them. CDR3 in DNA: TGTGCCACCAGTGCAGTAGCTGATGACTACAATGAGCAGTTCTTC. It specifies CATSAVADDYNEQFF.

The CDR3 sequence: CASSSPPTEMFYNEQFF. The CDR3 DNA sequence: TGTGCCAGCAGCTCCCCTCCGACAGAGATGTTTTATAATGAGCAGTTCTTC. This rearrangement joins TRBV7-2 to TRBJ2-1, with D possibly being TRBD1 (5 bases). The germline V gene has CDR1 SGHTA and CDR2 FQGNSA. V lost 4 bases and J 7 bases, leaving 23 bases between the germline ends. CDR3 size: 17 residues.